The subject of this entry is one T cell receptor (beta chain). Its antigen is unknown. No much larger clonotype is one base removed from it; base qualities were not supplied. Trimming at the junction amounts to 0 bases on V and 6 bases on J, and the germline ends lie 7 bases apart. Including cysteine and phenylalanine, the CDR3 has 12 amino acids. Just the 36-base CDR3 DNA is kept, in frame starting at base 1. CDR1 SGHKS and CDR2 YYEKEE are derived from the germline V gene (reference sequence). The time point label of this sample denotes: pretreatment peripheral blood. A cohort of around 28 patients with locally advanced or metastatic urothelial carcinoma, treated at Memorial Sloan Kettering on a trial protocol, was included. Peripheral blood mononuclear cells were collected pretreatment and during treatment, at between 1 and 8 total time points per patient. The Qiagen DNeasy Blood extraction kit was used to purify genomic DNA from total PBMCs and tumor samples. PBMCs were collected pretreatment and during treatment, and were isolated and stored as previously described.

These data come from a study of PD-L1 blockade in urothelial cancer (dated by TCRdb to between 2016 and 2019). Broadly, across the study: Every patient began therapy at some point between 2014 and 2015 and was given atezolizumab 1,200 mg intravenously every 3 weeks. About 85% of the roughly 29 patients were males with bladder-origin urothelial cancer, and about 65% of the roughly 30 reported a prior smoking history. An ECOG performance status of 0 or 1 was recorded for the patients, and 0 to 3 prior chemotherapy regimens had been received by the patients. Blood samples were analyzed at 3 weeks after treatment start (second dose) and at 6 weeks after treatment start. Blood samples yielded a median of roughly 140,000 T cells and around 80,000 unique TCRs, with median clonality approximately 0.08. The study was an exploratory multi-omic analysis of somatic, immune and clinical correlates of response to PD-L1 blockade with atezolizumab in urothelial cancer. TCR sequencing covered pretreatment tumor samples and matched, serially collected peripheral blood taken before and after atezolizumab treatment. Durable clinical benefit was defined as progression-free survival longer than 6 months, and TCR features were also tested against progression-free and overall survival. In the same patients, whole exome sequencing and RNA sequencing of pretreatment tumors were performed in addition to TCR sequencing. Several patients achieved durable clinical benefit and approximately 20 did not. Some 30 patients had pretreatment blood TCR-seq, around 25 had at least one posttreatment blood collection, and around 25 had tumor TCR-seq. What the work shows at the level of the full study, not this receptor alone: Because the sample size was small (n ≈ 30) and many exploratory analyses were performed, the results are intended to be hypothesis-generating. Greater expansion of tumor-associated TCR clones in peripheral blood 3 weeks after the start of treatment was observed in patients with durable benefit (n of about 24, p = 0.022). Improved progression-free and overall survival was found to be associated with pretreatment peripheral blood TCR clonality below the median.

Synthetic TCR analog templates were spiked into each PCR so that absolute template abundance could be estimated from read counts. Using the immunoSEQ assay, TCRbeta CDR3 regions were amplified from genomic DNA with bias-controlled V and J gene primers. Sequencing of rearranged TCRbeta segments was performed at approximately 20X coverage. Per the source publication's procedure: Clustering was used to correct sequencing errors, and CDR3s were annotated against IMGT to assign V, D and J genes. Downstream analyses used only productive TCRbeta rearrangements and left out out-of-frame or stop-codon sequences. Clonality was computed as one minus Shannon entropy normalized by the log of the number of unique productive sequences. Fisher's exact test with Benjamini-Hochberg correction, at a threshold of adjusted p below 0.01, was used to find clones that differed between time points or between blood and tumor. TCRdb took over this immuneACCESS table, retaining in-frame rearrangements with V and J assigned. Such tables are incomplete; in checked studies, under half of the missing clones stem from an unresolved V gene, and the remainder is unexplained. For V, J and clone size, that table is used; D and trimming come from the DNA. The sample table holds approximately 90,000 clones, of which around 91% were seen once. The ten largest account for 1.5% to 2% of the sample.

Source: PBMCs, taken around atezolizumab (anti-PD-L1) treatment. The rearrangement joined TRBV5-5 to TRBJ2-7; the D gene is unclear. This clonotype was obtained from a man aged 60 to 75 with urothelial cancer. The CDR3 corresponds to CASSLAQAEQYF. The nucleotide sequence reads TGTGCCAGCAGCTTGGCCCAGGCCGAGCAGTACTTC.